This T cell receptor (beta chain) was identified during a study of blood T cell repertoires in COVID-19 (dated by TCRdb to 2019 to 2021). A note on the overall study: Samples from collaborators originated in the United States, Italy and Spain and spanned both the acute and convalescent phases of COVID-19. The material from the prospective study consisted of cDNA or gDNA derived from T cells, B-cell-depleted T cells, or PBMCs. Deeply sampled blood TCRbeta repertoires from subjects exposed to, actively infected with, or recovered from COVID-19 were included in the dataset. A freely available public database, intended as a resource for researchers studying the immune response to SARS-CoV-2, is where the repertoires were released. Samples came from the ongoing ImmuneRACE study (first 160 participants) plus 1,254 subjects from 6 global collaborators. A de-identified subject ID, COVID-19 status, age in years and sex were almost always included in the sample metadata. Where available, HLA class I and class II types were taken from metadata supplied by the sample provider and were not determined by assay-based typing.

What the work shows at the level of the full study, not this receptor alone: Clinical and demographic metadata were provided uncurated, with the amount varying by source and participant.

TCRbeta CDR3 regions were amplified from genomic DNA using the immunoSEQ Assay, a bias-controlled multiplex PCR. On the authors' methods: The number of nucleated cells in each sample was estimated by amplification of reference gene primers within the assay. Sequence reads were collapsed and filtered to measure the absolute abundance of every unique TCRbeta CDR3 rearrangement. Productive Simpson clonality was computed per sample as the square root of Simpson's diversity index over productive rearrangements. Held by TCRdb, this immuneACCESS table contains in-frame sequences only and omits some clones. Under half of the omission traces to an unresolved V gene where checked; the cause of the rest is unknown. D and trimming were read from the DNA, whereas the V and J calls and clone size are those reported in that table. Across this sample there are about 280,000 clones, with more than 75% seen only once. The ten largest clones add up to roughly 2.1% of the sample.

A second Seattle source provided samples from volunteer blood donors who had recovered from COVID-19. Collaborating institutions collected whole blood in K2EDTA tubes following their own protocols. For TCRbeta analysis, collaborators shipped samples as frozen whole blood, isolated PBMCs, or DNA extracted from either of those sample types. Notes on this clone: What this receptor recognizes is not known. Base qualities are missing; no much larger clone stands one base away.

V is clipped by 3 bases and J by 5 bases, and the sequence between their germline boundaries is 20 bases long. The germline V gene provides CDR1 SGDLS and CDR2 YYNGEE. The CDR3 covers 16 residues, taking in both the cysteine and the phenylalanine. Left in the record is the CDR3 DNA by itself, 48 bases read in frame from the first base. In this chain, TRBV9 is recombined with TRBJ2-5, and possibly TRBD1, on 7 matching bases. The source is a woman in her 30s who had recovered from COVID-19. What was sequenced was peripheral blood. CDR3 region: CASSANTGRGEETQYF. The DNA is as follows: TGTGCCAGCAGCGCAAACACGGGCAGGGGGGAGGAGACCCAGTACTTC.